This entry features one T cell receptor beta chain sequence. The time point denotes: after neoadjuvant nivolumab, at surgical resection. The V gene end was trimmed by 6 bases and the J gene end by 8 bases; junction bases not matched to a gene: 13. CDR3 size: 15 residues. The germline gives CDR1 KGHSH, CDR2 LQKENI. The data belong to a study of neoadjuvant anti-PD-1 for oral cavity cancer. Study-wide context: Patients without progression got a fourth dose around day 43.

Blood libraries mostly used roughly 500 ng genomic DNA, six replicates each. Sequenced by immunoSEQ multiplex PCR; TCRdb stores in-frame clones only, minus some. The profile shows around 32,000 clones, almost 80% of them singletons. The chain employs TRBV18 and TRBJ1-2, with TRBD1 matching over 9 bases. This receptor was identified in a person between 35 and 79 years old with oral cavity squamous cell carcinoma. The sample here was PBMCs, taken after nivolumab (anti-PD-1) treatment. The CDR3 DNA sequence: TGTGCCAGCTCCCAATACAGGGGGCCCTCGCGCGGCTACACCTTC. Amino acid sequence: CASSQYRGPSRGYTF.